The present entry profiles one TCR beta chain with its context. What it binds is not known. The data originate from a study of CD4+ T cells in melanoma. Libraries were prepared by immunoSEQ multiplex PCR; TCRdb keeps only in-frame clonotypes and omits some of them. This table has over 130,000 clones, around 90% appearing once. Study outcomes and limitations: Reportedly, melanoma neoantigen-specific CD4+ T cells showed varied differentiation states. A reported correlation linked neoantigen-specific CD4+ T cells to CD8+, macrophage and B cell function.

This clonotype was sampled from a human donor with melanoma.

CDR3 residues: CAISESKQATYEQYF. CDR3 DNA sequence: TGTGCCATCAGTGAGTCGAAACAGGCGACTTACGAGCAGTACTTC. The V gene is TRBV10-3, the J gene TRBJ2-7, with a weak D call TRBD1 (5 bases). V lost 0 bases, J lost 4 bases, and 13 bases lay in between. This CDR3 is 15 amino acids long. Germline assignment: CDR1 ENHRY and CDR2 SYGVKD.